This T cell receptor beta chain was retrieved from a study of brain T cells in children with intractable seizures. General study points: Viral specificity was inferred only from CDR3 similarity; HCMV serostatus was unknown. Pre- and post-surgery blood differed in depth, so pre-surgery absences may be undersampling.

The time point: blood from clinic visit 5 months post-surgery; TSC patient then seizure free. Only cases whose brain tissue showed the highest T cell transcript signatures were sequenced. The data were produced by immunoSEQ multiplex PCR, yet TCRdb's version contains in-frame clones alone and is incomplete. The profile covers under 400,000 clones, with about 93% appearing a single time and 4.5% to 7% taken by the ten largest. Details on this clone: What it binds is unknown.

The CDR3 is 14 amino acids. J gave up 6 bases and V 3 bases, and 7 bases lay outside the gene matches. Germline V gene sequence: CDR1 SGDLS, CDR2 YYNGEE. This clonotype originated in a boy under three years old with tuberous sclerosis and intractable seizures. This chain uses TRBV9 with TRBJ2-3, with 7 nucleotides matching TRBD1. The source material was peripheral blood, sampled about 5 months after surgery. This CDR3 reads CASSALQGEDTQYF. The DNA of the CDR3 is TGTGCCAGCAGCGCCCTGCAGGGGGAGGATACGCAGTATTTT. Complete variable domain (other parts from reference TRBV9 and TRBJ2-3): DSGVTQTPKHLITATGQRVTLRCSPRSGDLSVYWYQQSLDQGLQFLIQYYNGEERAKGNILERFSAQQFPDLHSELNLSSLELGDSALYFCASSALQGEDTQYFGPGTRLTVL.